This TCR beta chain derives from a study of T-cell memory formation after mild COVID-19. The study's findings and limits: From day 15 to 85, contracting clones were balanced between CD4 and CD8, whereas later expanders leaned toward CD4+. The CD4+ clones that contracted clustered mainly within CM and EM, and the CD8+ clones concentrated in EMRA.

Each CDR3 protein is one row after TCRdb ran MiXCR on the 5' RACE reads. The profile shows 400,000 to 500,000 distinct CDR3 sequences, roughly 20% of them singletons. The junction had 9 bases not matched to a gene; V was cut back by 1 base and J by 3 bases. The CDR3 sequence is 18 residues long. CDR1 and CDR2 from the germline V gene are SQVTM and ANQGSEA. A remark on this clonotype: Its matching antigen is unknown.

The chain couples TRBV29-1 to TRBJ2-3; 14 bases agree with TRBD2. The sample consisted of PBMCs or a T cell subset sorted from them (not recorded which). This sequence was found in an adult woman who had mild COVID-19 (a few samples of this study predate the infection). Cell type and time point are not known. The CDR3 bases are TGCAGCGTTGAAGGCGGGACTAGCGGGAGTTTAAGAACAGATACGCAGTATTTT. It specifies CSVEGGTSGSLRTDTQYF.